A selection of T cell receptor beta chains follows, all from one sample in a study of radiotherapy plus CTLA-4 blockade in lung cancer. Only in-frame clones appear in the TCRdb table, and some are missing; sequencing was by immunoSEQ multiplex PCR. Counted here are tens of thousands of clones, 84% occurring once; the ten biggest clones make up around 4.8%. Material: peripheral blood, obtained from a patient treated with radiotherapy plus ipilimumab. Receptors were obtained from a human donor with non-small cell lung cancer whose response to radiotherapy plus ipilimumab could not be evaluated. Both conserved end residues are part of each CDR3. Fields, in order: J gene, V gene, D gene, CDR3 protein. A D gene is named only where the DNA matches it firmly.

j_call: TRBJ2-1
v_call: TRBV5-1
d_call: .
cdr3_aa: CASSSLSHQDYNEQFF

j_call: TRBJ2-2
v_call: TRBV7-3
d_call: TRBD2
cdr3_aa: CASSSTSLYTGELFF

j_call: TRBJ1-2
v_call: TRBV14
d_call: .
cdr3_aa: CASSRLGALYGYTF

j_call: TRBJ1-5
v_call: TRBV4-1
d_call: .
cdr3_aa: CASSERGIRQPQHF

j_call: TRBJ2-2
v_call: TRBV9
d_call: .
cdr3_aa: CASSVGVRPNTGELFF

j_call: TRBJ1-5
v_call: TRBV2
d_call: .
cdr3_aa: CASARGNQPQHF

j_call: .
v_call: TRBV2
d_call: TRBD2
cdr3_aa: CASTRGLADSYEQYF

j_call: TRBJ2-7
v_call: TRBV4-1
d_call: TRBD1
cdr3_aa: CASSQPRDRGYEQYF

j_call: TRBJ1-3
v_call: TRBV7-6
d_call: .
cdr3_aa: CASSLSLQTGNTIYF

j_call: TRBJ1-2
v_call: TRBV15
d_call: TRBD1
cdr3_aa: CATSRDRGQGADGYTF

j_call: TRBJ1-5
v_call: TRBV27
d_call: .
cdr3_aa: CASAGAGSNQPQHF

j_call: TRBJ1-2
v_call: TRBV2
d_call: TRBD1
cdr3_aa: CASSDTGAAYYGYTF

j_call: TRBJ2-7
v_call: TRBV19
d_call: TRBD1
cdr3_aa: CASSTLQGQQYF

j_call: TRBJ2-1
v_call: TRBV9
d_call: TRBD1
cdr3_aa: CASSVAGQGLGDNEQFF

j_call: TRBJ2-2
v_call: TRBV30
d_call: TRBD2
cdr3_aa: CAWIRATSDTGELFF

j_call: TRBJ1-5
v_call: TRBV6-1
d_call: .
cdr3_aa: CASRLIYSNQPQHF

j_call: TRBJ2-7
v_call: TRBV6-5
d_call: TRBD1
cdr3_aa: CASSYSLTGRSYEQYF

j_call: TRBJ2-2
v_call: TRBV27
d_call: .
cdr3_aa: CASSLRLRRELNTGELFF

j_call: TRBJ2-3
v_call: TRBV4-1
d_call: .
cdr3_aa: CASSQEVGSGDTDTQYF

j_call: TRBJ1-2
v_call: TRBV28
d_call: .
cdr3_aa: CASSLRSNYGYTF

j_call: TRBJ2-2
v_call: TRBV7-2
d_call: TRBD1
cdr3_aa: CASSLNRDRGPGELFF

j_call: .
v_call: TRBV29-1
d_call: TRBD1
cdr3_aa: CSVTTGDVYEQYF

j_call: TRBJ1-1
v_call: TRBV7-9
d_call: .
cdr3_aa: CASSLRENTEAFF

j_call: TRBJ1-6
v_call: TRBV27
d_call: .
cdr3_aa: CASSLGGNNSPLHF

j_call: TRBJ1-2
v_call: TRBV5-1
d_call: .
cdr3_aa: CASSLDTGLYTF

j_call: TRBJ2-3
v_call: TRBV6-6
d_call: .
cdr3_aa: CASSTSLLITDTQYF

j_call: TRBJ2-7
v_call: TRBV5-1
d_call: .
cdr3_aa: CASSSQAGDREQYF

j_call: TRBJ2-7
v_call: TRBV27
d_call: .
cdr3_aa: CAAGAQGGEQYF

j_call: TRBJ2-7
v_call: TRBV7-9
d_call: TRBD1
cdr3_aa: CASSSTGGPYEQYF

j_call: TRBJ2-3
v_call: TRBV29-1
d_call: .
cdr3_aa: CSVEGPDSGYTDTQYF

j_call: TRBJ2-3
v_call: TRBV6-6
d_call: TRBD1
cdr3_aa: CASRYWTGSDTQYF

j_call: TRBJ1-1
v_call: TRBV11-2
d_call: .
cdr3_aa: CASSLGQVLEAFF

j_call: TRBJ2-7
v_call: TRBV4-3
d_call: TRBD2
cdr3_aa: CASSRTLAGTSYEQYF

j_call: TRBJ1-1
v_call: TRBV6-6
d_call: .
cdr3_aa: CASSYGAGNTEAFF

j_call: TRBJ2-5
v_call: TRBV4-2
d_call: TRBD2
cdr3_aa: CASSRAGGHEETQYF

j_call: TRBJ2-2
v_call: TRBV28
d_call: .
cdr3_aa: CASSLWSAAVNTGELFF

j_call: TRBJ2-1
v_call: TRBV5-3
d_call: .
cdr3_aa: CARSLDCGEQFF

j_call: TRBJ2-7
v_call: TRBV2
d_call: .
cdr3_aa: CASSEWYSPYEQYF

j_call: TRBJ1-3
v_call: TRBV7-2
d_call: .
cdr3_aa: CASSINFRGSGNTIYF

j_call: TRBJ2-4
v_call: TRBV27
d_call: TRBD1
cdr3_aa: CASSPGQKNIQYF

j_call: TRBJ2-3
v_call: TRBV18
d_call: TRBD1
cdr3_aa: CASSTTGAAQDTQYF

j_call: TRBJ1-2
v_call: TRBV28
d_call: .
cdr3_aa: CASSLPLSQGNGYTF

j_call: TRBJ2-7
v_call: TRBV6-5
d_call: TRBD2
cdr3_aa: CAIDRLAEAYEQYF

j_call: TRBJ2-7
v_call: TRBV6-6
d_call: .
cdr3_aa: CASRKGQVPTYEQYF

j_call: TRBJ2-7
v_call: TRBV5-5
d_call: TRBD2
cdr3_aa: CASSFQTSGPYEQYF

j_call: TRBJ2-4
v_call: TRBV28
d_call: .
cdr3_aa: CASSLRQGDFGSPAKNIQYF

j_call: TRBJ2-2
v_call: TRBV25-1
d_call: .
cdr3_aa: CASSGSRLVDTGELFF

j_call: TRBJ1-1
v_call: TRBV2
d_call: .
cdr3_aa: CASTGSSLSGEAFF